These 18 T cell receptor beta chains were sequenced from one sample in a study of T cells after yellow fever vaccination. TCRdb reprocessed the 5' RACE reads with MiXCR, giving one entry per CDR3 protein. Of approximately 550,000 distinct CDR3 sequences in the sample, over 15% were seen once. The source material was PBMCs, sampled 15 days after the yellow fever booster vaccination. These TCRs come from a man aged 25-40 years who received the YFV17D yellow fever vaccine.

This clonotype showed up just a few times. The chain is built from TRBV29-1 and TRBJ2-5; 9 bases are shared with TRBD1. J was trimmed by 4 bases and V by 7 bases; bases with no gene match: 7. The CDR3 runs 13 residues. The germline CDR1 and CDR2 sequences are SQVTM and ANQGSEA. Written as DNA, the CDR3 is TGCAGCGACCGGACAGGGGATGGAGAGACCCAGTACTTC. Encoded protein: CSDRTGDGETQYF.

In this sample, this clonotype turned up a few times. V and J are TRBV5-4 and TRBJ2-1; TRBD2 agrees at 7 bases. J was trimmed by 6 bases and V by 0 bases; bases with no gene match: 6. The germline V gene encodes CDR1 SGHNT and CDR2 YYREEE (reference sequence). CDR3 length: 15 residues. The CDR3 is CASSLGRESSNEQFF. The CDR3 DNA is TGTGCCAGCAGCTTGGGGCGGGAGTCGTCCAATGAGCAGTTCTTC.

There are a few counts of this clonotype. The CDR3 reads CASSSAQTDLRGQYF. CDR3 DNA sequence: TGTGCCAGCAGTTCTGCTCAGACCGACCTACGAGGGCAGTACTTC. V and J are TRBV6-2 or TRBV6-3 and TRBJ2-7; D unresolved. Trimming stripped 4 bases from V and 9 bases from J, with 22 bases between. CDR3 size: 15 residues. Per the germline V gene, CDR1 is MNHEY and CDR2 is SVGEGT.

J is TRBJ2-7 and V is TRBV28; D not resolved. This CDR3 has 13 residues. Germline CDR1 MDHEN, CDR2 SYDVKM. Trimming stripped 5 bases from V and 3 bases from J, with 11 bases between. In DNA form, the CDR3 reads TGTGCCAGCAGTCCCAGAAGCATCTACGAGCAGTACTTC. This sequence encodes CASSPRSIYEQYF. Based on the CDR3 plus reference TRBV28 and TRBJ2-7, the full variable domain is DVKVTQSSRYLVKRTGEKVFLECVQDMDHENMFWYRQDPGLGLRLIYFSYDVKMKEKGDIPEGYSVSREKKERFSLILESASTNQTSMYLCASSPRSIYEQYFGPGTRLTVT.

The CDR3 loop is CASSGAAGGQETQYF. The CDR3, as DNA: TGTGCCAGCAGTGGCGCGGCGGGAGGGCAAGAGACCCAGTACTTC. This chain connects TRBV6-2 or TRBV6-3 to TRBJ2-5; the match to TRBD2 covers 9 bases. The trim removed 5 bases at V and 2 bases at J, leaving 6 bases unmatched. In germline, CDR1 is MNHEY, CDR2 SVGEGT. This CDR3 has 15 residues.

This chain uses TRBV6-5 with TRBJ1-1; D remains unclear. The CDR3 has 13 amino acids. The germline V gene has CDR1 MNHEY and CDR2 SVGAGI. V was trimmed by 2 bases and J by 4 bases, leaving 8 bases between them. The CDR3 sequence is CASSYAGATEAFF. The CDR3 DNA follows: TGTGCCAGCAGTTACGCAGGAGCCACTGAAGCTTTCTTT.

The V and J genes are TRBV11-2 and TRBJ2-7, with 11 bases lining up with TRBD2. The CDR3 has 18 residues. The junction had 18 bases not matched to a gene; V was cut back by 4 bases and J by 7 bases. The germline CDR1 and CDR2 sequences are SGHAT and FQNNGV. The CDR3 nucleotides read TGTGCCAGCAGCTCCCCCCCGGCTTTAGCGGGAGGGGTAAGGGAGCAGTACTTC. Translation: CASSSPPALAGGVREQYF.

This chain uses TRBV15 with TRBJ2-1; no clear D. This CDR3 is 14 amino acids long. V lost 1 base and J lost 8, with 12 bases in between. Per the germline V gene, CDR1 is LNHNV and CDR2 is YYDKDF (reference sequence). CDR3 protein: CATSRGPDADEQFF. CDR3 bases: TGTGCCACCAGCAGAGGACCAGATGCGGATGAGCAGTTCTTC.

The chain has TRBV7-6 and TRBJ1-4, with D unresolved. This CDR3 has 14 residues. Per germline, CDR1 SGHVS and CDR2 FNYEAQ. The V end was cut by 10 bases, the J end by 0 bases, with 12 bases between. The chain's CDR3 is CAIPPRATNEKLFF. Written as DNA, the CDR3 is TGTGCCATCCCACCGAGAGCAACTAATGAAAAACTGTTTTTT.

A few counts support this clonotype. The rearrangement uses TRBV10-3 and TRBJ2-1; 9 bases align to TRBD2. The germline V gene has CDR1 ENHRY and CDR2 SYGVKD. V gave up 5 bases and J gave up 5 bases; unmatched junction bases: 4. The CDR3 is 14 residues long. The CDR3 bases are TGTGCCATCAGTCGACTAGCGGATAACAATGAGCAGTTCTTC. Translation gives CAISRLADNNEQFF.

Comments on this clonotype: This clone may be a read error of a much larger clone one base away. This rearrangement joins TRBV29-1 to TRBJ2-1; unclear D gene. Trimming took 4 bases from V and 9 from J, leaving 10 bases between them. Germline assignment: CDR1 SQVTM and CDR2 ANQGSEA. This CDR3 region has 11 residues. CDR3 sequence: CSVGPEVEQFF. The DNA for the CDR3 is TGCAGCGTTGGGCCTGAGGTTGAGCAGTTCTTC.

This clonotype was found a few times. The chain has TRBV5-1 and TRBJ2-7; weak D call: TRBD2 (5 bases). Germline CDR1 SGHRS, CDR2 YFSETQ. Trimming stripped 3 bases from V and 2 bases from J, with 12 bases between. The CDR3 consists of 14 residues. CDR3 in amino acids: CASSSSLRAYEQYF. CDR3 coding DNA: TGCGCCAGCAGCTCTAGCCTTAGAGCCTACGAGCAGTACTTC.

V usage is TRBV12-3 or TRBV12-4 and J usage is TRBJ2-1; D may be TRBD1 or TRBD2 (5 bases each). The CDR3 has 12 amino acids. Trimming removed 6 bases from V and 10 bases from J, with 13 bases in between. CDR3 nucleotides: TGTGCCAGCAGGGGGGTACCAGGGGAGCAGTTCTTC. It encodes CASRGVPGEQFF.

This chain uses TRBV9 with TRBJ2-5; D call uncertain. V was trimmed by 0 bases and J by 0 bases, leaving 6 bases between them. The CDR3 has 14 residues. In germline, CDR1 is SGDLS, CDR2 YYNGEE. CDR3 loop: CASSVEGHQETQYF. The CDR3 DNA reads as TGTGCCAGCAGCGTAGAAGGACACCAAGAGACCCAGTACTTC.

The gene calls are TRBV6-5 and TRBJ2-7; a weak D match, TRBD1 (6 bases). There are 12 residues in the CDR3. Germline-derived CDR1 and CDR2 are MNHEY and SVGAGI. V dropped 6 bases and J dropped 5 bases, with 11 bases sitting between them. CDR3 DNA: TGTGCCAGCAGCGGATGGGGGCACGAGCAGTACTTC. It is translated as CASSGWGHEQYF.

The chain links TRBV7-2 to TRBJ2-5; TRBD2 aligns across 9 bases. Germline CDR1 SGHTA, CDR2 FQGNSA. The length of the CDR3 is 14 residues. V trimming: 2 bases; J trimming: 5 bases; junction bases outside the gene matches: 3. The CDR3 reads CASSLWAGGETQYF. Written as DNA, the CDR3 is TGTGCCAGCAGCTTATGGGCGGGAGGGGAGACCCAGTACTTC.

The chain joins TRBV4-2 to TRBJ2-7; D remains unclear. This CDR3 has 14 residues. Germline lookup yields CDR1 LGHNA and CDR2 YNFKEQ. The V end lost 2 bases, the J end lost 8 bases, and 16 bases lay between the germline ends. The CDR3 bases are TGTGCCAGCAGCCAAAACGAAGCAGGCCCACAGCAGTACTTC. This gives the protein CASSQNEAGPQQYF.

The chain has TRBV29-1 and TRBJ2-7; D might be TRBD1 (6 bases). V gave up 5 bases and J gave up 3 bases, with 17 bases separating them. Germline V gene sequence: CDR1 SQVTM, CDR2 ANQGSEA. There are 14 residues in the CDR3. This CDR3 reads CSVRRVDSNYEQYF. Here the CDR3 DNA reads TGCAGCGTTAGGAGAGTGGACAGCAACTACGAGCAGTACTTC.